This T cell receptor (beta chain) comes out of a study of OX40 agonist ivuxolimab in advanced cancers. Points from the study as a whole: Antigens targeted by the expanded peripheral T cells were not determined.

Assay: immunoSEQ multiplex PCR; the TCRdb copy retains only in-frame clones and omits some. The sample lists fewer than 70,000 clones; about 85% were seen once. The CDR3 sequence is 17 residues long. Germline lookup yields CDR1 LNHDA and CDR2 SQIVND (reference sequence). V trimming: 3 bases; J trimming: 0 bases; junction bases outside the gene matches: 6. This clone has just a few counts. Its antigen remains unidentified. The sequence derives from an adult with an advanced solid tumor such as melanoma, head and neck, liver or kidney cancer. The sequencing used CD4+ or CD8+ T cells sorted from blood, collected in a trial of the OX40 agonist ivuxolimab. The chain employs TRBV19 and TRBJ1-5, with 9 bases identical to TRBD1. The CDR3: CASSIRTGEDSNQPQHF. The CDR3 nucleotides are TGTGCCAGTAGTATTCGGACAGGGGAAGATAGCAATCAGCCCCAGCATTTT.